These 27 T cell receptor beta chains were sequenced from one sample in a study of OX40 agonist ivuxolimab in advanced cancers. Sequencing used immunoSEQ multiplex PCR; TCRdb keeps in-frame clones, though not all of them. The data show approximately 80,000 clones, around 90% seen once. The sample in question was CD4+ or CD8+ T cells sorted from blood, obtained in a trial of the OX40 agonist ivuxolimab. The receptors originated from an adult with an advanced solid tumor such as melanoma, head and neck, liver or kidney cancer.

V usage is TRBV4-2 and J usage is TRBJ2-3; no reliable D call. CDR1 and CDR2 from the germline V gene are LGHNA and YNFKEQ. The CDR3 runs to 15 residues. The V gene lost 4 bases and the J gene lost 2 bases, with 13 bases spanning the gap. CDR3 protein: CASSRAGSYTDTQYF. CDR3 DNA sequence: TGTGCCAGCAGCCGTGCCGGCTCCTACACAGATACGCAGTATTTT.

V usage is TRBV5-1 and J usage is TRBJ1-3; D is ambiguous. The V gene's germline CDR1 is SGHRS and CDR2 YFSETQ. Trimming removed 7 bases at V and 4 bases at J, with 12 bases between. This CDR3 region has 13 residues. In DNA form, the CDR3 reads TGCGCCAGCTTCAGCGCACCAGGAAACACCATATATTTT. Protein product: CASFSAPGNTIYF.

This chain uses TRBV5-6 with TRBJ2-2; perhaps TRBD1 as D (6 bases). This CDR3 is built from 15 residues. Trimming cost V 5 bases and J 0 bases, with 11 bases left between them. Germline V gene lookup returns CDR1 SGHDT and CDR2 YYEEEE. DNA for the CDR3: TGTGCCAGCAGAACACAGGGCGCGAACACCGGGGAGCTGTTTTTT. Its translation is CASRTQGANTGELFF.

The chain combines TRBV7-6 with TRBJ2-7, with 11 bases lining up with TRBD2. Germline V gene lookup returns CDR1 SGHVS and CDR2 FNYEAQ. With V trimmed by 5 bases and J by 2 bases, 8 bases remained unmatched. This CDR3 has 16 amino acids. CDR3 residues: CASSPGTSGMTYEQYF. The CDR3 DNA is TGTGCCAGCAGCCCCGGGACTAGCGGAATGACCTACGAGCAGTACTTC.

This sequence joins TRBV7-2 and TRBJ2-3, with a possible D match to TRBD2 (5 bases). The V and J ends lost 5 bases and 0 bases respectively, with 12 bases between them. In germline, CDR1 is SGHTA, CDR2 FQGNSA. The CDR3 loop spans 15 amino acids. The CDR3 DNA sequence: TGTGCCAGCAGCATAGGAGGCAGAAGCACAGATACGCAGTATTTT. Its protein is CASSIGGRSTDTQYF.

The chain has TRBV29-1 and TRBJ2-7; either TRBD1 or TRBD2 may supply D (5 bases each). There are 16 residues in the CDR3. CDR1 is SQVTM and CDR2 is ANQGSEA in the germline V gene. V was shortened by 3 bases and J by 6 bases, with 24 bases between the two germline ends. CDR3 in amino acids: CSVDSSSGSLRGEQYF. DNA for the CDR3: TGCAGCGTTGACTCTTCGTCAGGGAGTCTCCGAGGCGAGCAGTACTTC.

The chain recombines TRBV25-1 with TRBJ2-3, with a weak D call TRBD2 (6 bases). The V end lost 3 bases, the J end lost 0 bases, and 16 bases lay between the germline ends. This CDR3 spans 17 amino acids. The germline CDR1 and CDR2 sequences are MGHDK and SYGVNS. DNA for the CDR3: TGTGCCAGCAGTGACAGGCTAGCGAAGACTAGCACAGATACGCAGTATTTT. Translated: CASSDRLAKTSTDTQYF.

The gene calls are TRBV9 and TRBJ1-6; TRBD1 is a possible D gene (6 bases). The germline gives CDR1 SGDLS, CDR2 YYNGEE. This CDR3 is built from 16 residues. Trimming left V 3 bases short and J 6 bases short, with 16 bases between. The CDR3 protein is CASSARGGWGNSPLHF. The CDR3 coding sequence is TGTGCCAGCAGCGCCCGCGGGGGCTGGGGTAATTCACCCCTCCACTTT.

The CDR3 reads CASSPTGETQYF. The CDR3 DNA follows: TGTGCCAGCAGCCCGACAGGGGAGACCCAGTACTTC. The rearrangement links TRBV11-2 to TRBJ2-5, with 7 bases fitting TRBD1. The CDR3 has 12 amino acids. CDR1 and CDR2 from the germline V gene are SGHAT and FQNNGV. The junction had 2 bases not matched to a gene; V was cut back by 5 bases and J by 5 bases.

J is TRBJ2-7 and V is TRBV9; D possibly matches TRBD1 or TRBD2 (5 bases each). This CDR3 contains 16 residues. Per the germline V gene, CDR1 is SGDLS and CDR2 is YYNGEE. The V and J ends lost 0 bases and 4 bases respectively, with 17 bases between them. Here the CDR3 reads CASSVEVGTGIYEQYF. The DNA for the CDR3 is TGTGCCAGCAGCGTAGAAGTAGGGACGGGAATTTACGAGCAGTACTTC.

The J gene is TRBJ2-7, the V gene TRBV4-3; 11 nucleotides align to TRBD1. Germline loops: CDR1 LGHNA, CDR2 YSLEER. J lost 4 bases, V lost 1 base, and 6 bases had no gene match. The CDR3 is 16 residues long. In DNA, the CDR3 is TGCGCCAGCAGCCAAGTTTTCGGGACAGGGGGATACGAGCAGTACTTC. Translated: CASSQVFGTGGYEQYF.

The CDR3 loop reads CASTTGGLTGANVLTF. The DNA for the CDR3 is TGTGCCAGCACGACAGGGGGCCTAACTGGGGCCAACGTCCTGACTTTC. This chain joins TRBV28 and TRBJ2-6; TRBD1 agrees at 10 bases. Germline V lookup: CDR1 MDHEN, CDR2 SYDVKM. V was clipped by 7 bases and J by 2 bases; unmatched bases: 5. The CDR3 runs to 16 residues.

The J gene is TRBJ2-2, the V gene TRBV7-9, with D unresolved. V lost 4 bases, J lost 1 base, and 4 bases lay in between. The germline gives CDR1 SEHNR, CDR2 FQNEAQ (reference sequence). The CDR3 totals 13 residues. CDR3: CASSSENTGELFF. CDR3 DNA: TGTGCCAGCAGCTCAGAGAACACCGGGGAGCTGTTTTTT.

This sequence joins TRBV5-1 and TRBJ2-5; weak D call: TRBD1 (5 bases). This CDR3 is built from 12 residues. Germline-derived CDR1 and CDR2 are SGHRS and YFSETQ. Trimming stripped 0 bases from V and 5 bases from J, with 5 bases between. As DNA, the CDR3 is TGCGCCAGCAGCTTGGACAGGGAGACCCAGTACTTC. Its translation is CASSLDRETQYF.

This clone appeared a single time. The chain employs TRBV6-1 and TRBJ1-1; TRBD1 matches at 10 bases. In germline, CDR1 is MNHNS, CDR2 SASEGT. V shed 7 bases, J shed 3 bases, and the junction held 8 bases outside the gene matches. The CDR3 contains 15 residues. This CDR3 reads CASTGRQGADTEAFF. CDR3 DNA sequence: TGTGCCAGCACCGGCCGACAGGGGGCGGACACTGAAGCTTTCTTT.

This chain uses TRBV4-1 with TRBJ1-5; D unresolved. Trimming took off 2 bases at V and 6 bases at J, with 14 bases between the two ends. There are 15 residues in the CDR3. CDR1 is MGHRA, CDR2 YSYEKL, per germline. DNA for the CDR3: TGCGCCAGCAGCCAAAAAGTGGGTGGCCGTCAGCCCCAGCATTTT. It encodes CASSQKVGGRQPQHF.

The chain is built from TRBV28 and TRBJ2-6; TRBD2 might be the D (5 bases). CDR1 and CDR2 from the germline V gene are MDHEN and SYDVKM. The CDR3 spans 17 residues. V lost 2 bases to trimming and J lost 4 bases, with 15 bases between them. The CDR3 loop reads CASSLRGRSSGANVLTF. In nucleotides, the CDR3 is TGTGCCAGCAGTTTACGGGGAAGGTCCTCCGGGGCCAACGTCCTGACTTTC. The full variable domain, its missing parts supplied by reference TRBV28 and TRBJ2-6, is DVKVTQSSRYLVKRTGEKVFLECVQDMDHENMFWYRQDPGLGLRLIYFSYDVKMKEKGDIPEGYSVSREKKERFSLILESASTNQTSMYLCASSLRGRSSGANVLTFGAGSRLTVL.

The chain carries TRBV28 and TRBJ2-7, with TRBD1 as a possible D gene (6 bases). Trimming cost V 6 bases and J 5 bases, with 17 bases left between them. The CDR3 has 14 amino acids. CDR1 and CDR2 (germline): MDHEN, SYDVKM. The CDR3 DNA reads as TGTGCCAGCAGATCCGGTGGGCAGGGGAACGAGCAGTACTTC. Encoded protein: CASRSGGQGNEQYF.

The V gene is TRBV25-1, the J gene TRBJ2-1; 7 positions match TRBD2. Germline CDR1 and CDR2: MGHDK and SYGVNS. The CDR3 contains 13 residues. Unmatched junction bases numbered 7, after V lost 6 bases and J lost 8 bases. The CDR3 nucleotides are TGTGCCAGCAGAAAGACTAGCAGGGATGAGCAGTTCTTC. The encoded protein is CASRKTSRDEQFF.

The chain links TRBV7-2 to TRBJ1-1; tentatively, D is TRBD1 (6 bases). Germline V gene lookup returns CDR1 SGHTA and CDR2 FQGNSA. Trimming shortened V by 6 bases and J by 1 base, and 12 bases separated the two germline ends. This CDR3 comprises 14 residues. DNA of the CDR3: TGTGCCAGCAGTCCCAGGGGTGGGAACACTGAAGCTTTCTTT. This codes for CASSPRGGNTEAFF.

The V call is TRBV10-3, the J call TRBJ1-4, with D possibly matching TRBD1 (6 bases). The CDR3 runs 13 residues. V was shortened by 4 bases and J by 7 bases, with 10 bases between the two germline ends. Germline CDR1 is ENHRY and CDR2 is SYGVKD. The CDR3 DNA sequence: TGTGCCATCAGTGTAGGGGGGAGTGAAAAACTGTTTTTT. It specifies CAISVGGSEKLFF.

The V call is TRBV6-6, the J call TRBJ2-2, with a possible D match to TRBD1 (6 bases). The CDR3 covers 15 residues. Germline assignment: CDR1 MNHNY and CDR2 SVGAGI (reference sequence). With 2 bases removed from V and 6 bases from J, the gap between germline ends came to 13 bases. The CDR3 nucleotides are TGTGCCAGCAGTTACGAACAGGGTGGCTCCGGGGAGCTGTTTTTT. Translating it yields CASSYEQGGSGELFF.

The chain is built from TRBV10-3 and TRBJ1-1; 10 bases are a match to TRBD1. This CDR3 has 13 amino acids. Trimming cost V 10 bases and J 5 bases; bases outside gene matches: 7. CDR1 ENHRY and CDR2 SYGVKD come from the germline V gene. DNA for the CDR3: TGTGCCAGCGCCGGGACAGGGGAAACTGAAGCTTTCTTT. Protein sequence: CASAGTGETEAFF.

The chain uses TRBV5-3 and TRBJ2-1, with D uncertain. TRBV5-3 is placed among ORFs of uncertain function. There are 12 residues in the CDR3. V gave up 5 bases and J gave up 7 bases, with 10 bases separating them. For the CDR3, the DNA is TGTGCCAGAAGGGCAGGAGTTAATGAGCAGTTCTTC. Its protein is CARRAGVNEQFF.

This sequence joins TRBV7-6 and TRBJ2-3; D ambiguous. V dropped 1 base and J dropped 6 bases, with 8 bases sitting between them. Germline CDR1 is SGHVS and CDR2 is FNYEAQ. The length of the CDR3 is 13 residues. In nucleotides, the CDR3 is TGTGCCAGCAGCTTAGTCTCAGCGGATACGCAGTATTTT. Protein product: CASSLVSADTQYF.

The gene calls are TRBV12-5 and TRBJ1-3; D remains unclear. Trimming pared 2 bases from V and 1 base from J, leaving 12 bases between. The V gene's germline CDR1 is LGHNT and CDR2 FRNRAP. The CDR3 is 16 amino acids. As DNA, the CDR3 is TGTGCTAGTGGTTTGTACGGTGTAGGGTCTGGAAACACCATATATTTT. Translated: CASGLYGVGSGNTIYF.

This chain links TRBV19 with TRBJ1-2; a possible D gene is TRBD1 (5 bases). The CDR3 is 15 amino acids. Trimming pared 4 bases from V and 8 bases from J, leaving 20 bases between. In germline, CDR1 is LNHDA, CDR2 SQIVND (reference sequence). The CDR3 nucleotides read TGTGCCAGTAGTACCCTCAATCCCGGGACCGGGGGCTACACCTTC. Amino acid sequence: CASSTLNPGTGGYTF.